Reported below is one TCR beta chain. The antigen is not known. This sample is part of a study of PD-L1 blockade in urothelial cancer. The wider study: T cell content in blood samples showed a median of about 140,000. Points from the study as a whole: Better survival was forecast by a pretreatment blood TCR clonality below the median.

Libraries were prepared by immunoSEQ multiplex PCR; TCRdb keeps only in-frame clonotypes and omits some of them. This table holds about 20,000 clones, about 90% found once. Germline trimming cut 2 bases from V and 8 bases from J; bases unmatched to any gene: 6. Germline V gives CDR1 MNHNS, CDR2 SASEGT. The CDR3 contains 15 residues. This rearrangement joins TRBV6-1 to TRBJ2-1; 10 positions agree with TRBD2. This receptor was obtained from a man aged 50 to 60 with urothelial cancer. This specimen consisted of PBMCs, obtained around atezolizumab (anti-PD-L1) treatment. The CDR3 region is CASSELAGVPDEQFF. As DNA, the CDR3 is TGTGCCAGCAGTGAACTAGCGGGAGTCCCCGATGAGCAGTTCTTC.